This T cell receptor beta chain is drawn from a study of beta chain features in type 1 diabetes. Study overall: Researchers looked at fewer than 110 million sorted cells across all samples.

Overall study results and limits: The study found that naive, central memory and Treg TCRB repertoires appeared more similar in patients than in healthy donors. Significant though moderate, a shortening of TCRB CDR3s appeared in all four CD4+ subsets of Type 1 diabetes patients.

This clone was seen only a few times. Its antigen is not known. Blood was drawn once from each donor into heparinised tubes. The draws averaged about 120 mL. The authors obtained over 98% purity in all sorted populations. The CDR3 has 14 amino acids. With V trimmed by 7 bases and J by 10 bases, 13 bases remained unmatched. Germline V gives CDR1 MNHEY, CDR2 SVGAGI. The authors reverse transcribed all of the isolated RNA, so sequencing captured expressed TCRB transcripts. The repertoire was sequenced with immunoSEQ multiplex PCR; TCRdb's copy has only in-frame clones and lacks some. The sample has 350,000 to 450,000 clones; roughly 12% are singletons.

The material sequenced was naive CD4+ T cells from blood. The source is a woman younger than 30 with type 1 diabetes. The genes are TRBV6-5 and TRBJ1-1; 9 bases map to TRBD1. In nucleotides, the CDR3 is TGTGCCAGCACCACTGACCGGGACAGGGTTAGAGCTTTCTTT. Translating it yields CASTTDRDRVRAFF.